The subject of this entry is one TCR beta chain. What it binds is unknown. At one end the junction does not follow the germline gene, possibly because of a read error. A multiplex PCR was run with 60 Vbeta primers and 13 Jbeta primers. Sequenced by immunoSEQ multiplex PCR; TCRdb stores in-frame clones only, minus some. The table shows about 88,000 clones, with approximately 71% occurring only once. This CDR3 region has 17 residues. The germline CDR1 and CDR2 sequences are SGHKS and YYEKEE (reference sequence). The sample comes from a study of cytomegalovirus exposure and HLA in healthy donors. Overall study context: The study's early data release held about 77 million unique TCRs from HLA-typed donors. General observations from the study: In an earlier analysis, in about 530 donors, most V segments appeared productive either ~87% or ~30% of the time.

The TCR was taken from a woman younger than 30 in good health and CMV-seropositive. The chain combines TRBV5-5 with TRBJ2-2; TRBD2 matches 9 bases. Sequencing was performed on PBMCs. In DNA, the CDR3 is TGTGCCAGCAGCCCCCTAGTGACTAGCGGCTACACCAGGGAGCTGTTTTTT. Encoded protein: CASSPLVTSGYTRELFF.